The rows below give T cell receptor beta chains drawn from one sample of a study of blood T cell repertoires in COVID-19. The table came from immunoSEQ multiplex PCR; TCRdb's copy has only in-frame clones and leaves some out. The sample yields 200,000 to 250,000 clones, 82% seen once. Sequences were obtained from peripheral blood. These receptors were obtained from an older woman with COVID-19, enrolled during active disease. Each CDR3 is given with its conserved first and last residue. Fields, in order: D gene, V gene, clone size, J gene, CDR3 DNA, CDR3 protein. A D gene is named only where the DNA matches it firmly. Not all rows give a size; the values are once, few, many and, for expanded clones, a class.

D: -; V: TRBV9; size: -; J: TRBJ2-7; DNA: TGTGCCAGCAGCGTATCGGACCGCGGACTCGAGCAGTACTTC; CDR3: CASSVSDRGLEQYF
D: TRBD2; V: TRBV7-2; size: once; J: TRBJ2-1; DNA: TGTGCCAGCAGCTTATTCCAGTTAGCGGGAGGTTACAATGAGCAGTTCTTC; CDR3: CASSLFQLAGGYNEQFF
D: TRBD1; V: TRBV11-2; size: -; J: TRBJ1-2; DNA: TGTGCCAGCAGCCCGGGACAGACCTATGGCTACACCTTC; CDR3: CASSPGQTYGYTF
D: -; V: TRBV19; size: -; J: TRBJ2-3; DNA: TGTGCCAGTAGTGGATACAGGGCAGGGGGCACAGATACGCAGTATTTT; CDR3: CASSGYRAGGTDTQYF
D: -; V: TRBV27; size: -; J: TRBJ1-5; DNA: TGTGCCAGCAGTTTCCCCGGGCGCACCCGGGGGCAGCCCCAGCATTTT; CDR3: CASSFPGRTRGQPQHF
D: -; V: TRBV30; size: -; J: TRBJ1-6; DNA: TGTGCCTGGAGTACCGGGAAGGCTAATTCACCCCTCCACTTT; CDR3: CAWSTGKANSPLHF
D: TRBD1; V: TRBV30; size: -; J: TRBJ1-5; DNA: TGTGCCTGGAGCGGGACAGGGGGCAGTCAGCCCCAGCATTTT; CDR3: CAWSGTGGSQPQHF
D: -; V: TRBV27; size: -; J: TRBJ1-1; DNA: TGTGCCAGCAGTCCGCACACAGCCCGCCGCGACACTGAAGCTTTCTTT; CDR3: CASSPHTARRDTEAFF
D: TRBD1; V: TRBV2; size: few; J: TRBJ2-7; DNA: TGTGCCAGCAGGGGACAGGGTCGGGAGCAGTACTTC; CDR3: CASRGQGREQYF
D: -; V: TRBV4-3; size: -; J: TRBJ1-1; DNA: TGCGCCAGCAGCCATGAACTCAGGGAAGGGAACACTGAAGCTTTCTTT; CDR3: CASSHELREGNTEAFF
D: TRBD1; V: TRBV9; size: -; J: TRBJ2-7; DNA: TGTGCCAGCAGCGGCGGGACAGGCCTCTACGAGCAGTACTTC; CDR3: CASSGGTGLYEQYF
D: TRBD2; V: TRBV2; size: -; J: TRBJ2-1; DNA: TGTGCCAGCTCTTCTACGGGACTAGGGAACAATGAGCAGTTCTTC; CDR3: CASSSTGLGNNEQFF
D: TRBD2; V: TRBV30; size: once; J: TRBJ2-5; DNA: TGTGCCTGGAGCCCCCGGGGAGGGAGGGAGACCCAGTACTTC; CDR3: CAWSPRGGRETQYF
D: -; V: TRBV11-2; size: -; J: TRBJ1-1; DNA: TGTGCCAGCAGCTTAGATCGGGTGGCTTTCTTT; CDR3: CASSLDRVAFF
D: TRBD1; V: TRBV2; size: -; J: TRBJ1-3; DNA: TGTGCCAGCAGGTCCCCGACAGGGGGCTCTGGAAACACCATATATTTT; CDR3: CASRSPTGGSGNTIYF
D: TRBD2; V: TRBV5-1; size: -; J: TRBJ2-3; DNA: TGCGCCAGCAGCACTAGCGGGAGGGCCTTAGATACGCAGTATTTT; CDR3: CASSTSGRALDTQYF
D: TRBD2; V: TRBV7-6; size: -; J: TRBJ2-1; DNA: TGTGCCAGCAGCCCACGACTAGCGGCCTACAATGAGCAGTTCTTC; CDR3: CASSPRLAAYNEQFF
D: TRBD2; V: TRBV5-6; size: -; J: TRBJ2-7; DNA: TGTGCCAGCAGCCCCCCCTGGGGAGGGGAGCAGTACTTC; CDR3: CASSPPWGGEQYF
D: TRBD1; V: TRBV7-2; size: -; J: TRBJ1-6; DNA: TGTGCCAGCAGCCAAGACAGGGCTGGCACCCTCCACTTT; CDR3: CASSQDRAGTLHF
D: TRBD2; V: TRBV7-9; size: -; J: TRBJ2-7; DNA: TGTGCCAGCAGCTTGTACGGGGGGTCGCCCCCAGAATCCGAGCAGTACTTC; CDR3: CASSLYGGSPPESEQYF
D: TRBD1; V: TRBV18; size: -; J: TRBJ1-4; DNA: TGTGCCAGCTCACCAAACACAGGGGATAATGAAAAACTGTTTTTT; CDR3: CASSPNTGDNEKLFF
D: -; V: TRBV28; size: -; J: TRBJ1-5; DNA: TGTGCCAGCAGCACTACAGGGTTACAGCCCCAGCATTTT; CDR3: CASSTTGLQPQHF
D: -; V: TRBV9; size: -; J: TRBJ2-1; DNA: TGTGCCAGCAGTAGAGCGAGTTACTCCTACAATGAGCAGTTCTTC; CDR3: CASSRASYSYNEQFF
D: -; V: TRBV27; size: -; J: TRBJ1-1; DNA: TGTGCCAGCAGTACCAGGGCCTTGAACACTGAAGCTTTCTTT; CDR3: CASSTRALNTEAFF
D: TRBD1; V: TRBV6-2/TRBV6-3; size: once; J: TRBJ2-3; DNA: TGTGCCAGCAGTTACTCATCAGGGACAGGGCCAGATACGCAGTATTTT; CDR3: CASSYSSGTGPDTQYF
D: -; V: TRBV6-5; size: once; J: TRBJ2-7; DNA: TGTGCCAGCAGTCTGAGTGGGCCCTACGAGCAGTACTTC; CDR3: CASSLSGPYEQYF
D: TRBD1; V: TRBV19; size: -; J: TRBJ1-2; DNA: TGTGCCAGTAGCCACCGTGGGACAGTCTATGGCTACACCTTC; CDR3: CASSHRGTVYGYTF
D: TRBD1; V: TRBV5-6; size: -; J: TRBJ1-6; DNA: TGTGCCAGCAACACCGGGACAGGGAATTCACCCCTCCACTTT; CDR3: CASNTGTGNSPLHF
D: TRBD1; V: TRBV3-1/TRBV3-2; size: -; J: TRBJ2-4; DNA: TGTGCCAGCAGCCAAGGCGGACAGGCGAACATTCAGTACTTC; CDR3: CASSQGGQANIQYF
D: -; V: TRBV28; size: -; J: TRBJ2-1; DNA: TGTGCCAGCAACGCCAGGACAGCGAACAATGAGCAGTTCTTC; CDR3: CASNARTANNEQFF
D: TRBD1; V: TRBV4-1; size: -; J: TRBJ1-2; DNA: TGCGCCAGCAGCCAGAACTGGGACAGGGGCCGGGGCTACACCTTC; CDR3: CASSQNWDRGRGYTF
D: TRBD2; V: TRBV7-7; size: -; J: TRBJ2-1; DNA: TGTGCCAGCAGCTTAGGCCTAGCGGGAGTAGATGAGCAGTTCTTC; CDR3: CASSLGLAGVDEQFF
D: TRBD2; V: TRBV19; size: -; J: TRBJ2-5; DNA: TGTGCCAGTAGTATATCGAGGCTAGCGGGACGGGAGACCCAGTACTTC; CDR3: CASSISRLAGRETQYF
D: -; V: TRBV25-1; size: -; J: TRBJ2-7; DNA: TGTGCCAGCAGTGAATTAGATGGAGGATACGAGCAGTACTTC; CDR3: CASSELDGGYEQYF
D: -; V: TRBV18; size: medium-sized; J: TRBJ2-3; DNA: TGTGCCAGCTCACTTGAAGCAGCGCTGCTCACAGATACGCAGTATTTT; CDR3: CASSLEAALLTDTQYF
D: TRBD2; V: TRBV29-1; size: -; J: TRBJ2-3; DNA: TGCAGCGTTGAAGAAGTCGGGAGGGCCCCAGATACGCAGTATTTT; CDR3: CSVEEVGRAPDTQYF
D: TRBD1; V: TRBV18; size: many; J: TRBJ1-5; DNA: TGTGCCAGCTCACCCGCCGGACAGGACAATCAGCCCCAGCATTTT; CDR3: CASSPAGQDNQPQHF
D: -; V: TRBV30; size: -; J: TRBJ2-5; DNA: TGTGCCTGGAGGGAGGCTACGGCGAAAGAGACCCAGTACTTC; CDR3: CAWREATAKETQYF
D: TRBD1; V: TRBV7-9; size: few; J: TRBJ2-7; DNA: TGTGCCAGCAGCTTAGTCCAGGGGGCCGGGGAGCAGTACTTC; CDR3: CASSLVQGAGEQYF
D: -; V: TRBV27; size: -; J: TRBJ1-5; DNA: TGTGCCAGCAGTTTATCGACGGGAGTCAATCAGCCCCAGCATTTT; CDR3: CASSLSTGVNQPQHF